The 3 T cell receptor beta chains given below trace back to one sample, sequenced in a study of T cells after yellow fever vaccination. TCRdb re-called the 5' RACE reads with MiXCR, one entry per CDR3 protein. The data hold tens of thousands of distinct CDR3 sequences, with 7% to 9% observed a single time. Sequencing used CD8+ T cells sorted from PBMCs, obtained more than 14 days after the first yellow fever vaccination. The source of these receptors is a man in his late teens or twenties who received the YFV17D yellow fever vaccine.

This clonotype occurred many times. The J gene is TRBJ2-2, the V gene TRBV9; the D gene is possibly TRBD1 (6 bases). CDR3 length: 14 amino acids. Germline V gene lookup returns CDR1 SGDLS and CDR2 YYNGEE. The V end was cut by 3 bases, the J end by 2 bases, with 8 bases between. The CDR3 loop reads CASSADSNTGELFF. The CDR3 bases are TGTGCCAGCAGCGCGGACAGTAACACCGGGGAGCTGTTTTTT.

This clonotype was seen at least ten times. The DNA for the CDR3 is TGCGCCAGCAGCCATCTTCCCAGGGACAATCAGCCCCAGCATTTT. Translated, it gives CASSHLPRDNQPQHF. The chain joins TRBV4-1 to TRBJ1-5; maybe TRBD1 (5 bases). This CDR3 is 15 amino acids long. V dropped 3 bases and J dropped 3 bases, with 12 bases sitting between them. Germline loops: CDR1 MGHRA, CDR2 YSYEKL.

This clonotype has ten or more counts. The V gene is TRBV12-5, the J gene TRBJ2-7; no reliable D call. The length of the CDR3 is 13 residues. Trimming took 5 bases from V and 0 from J, leaving 8 bases between them. Per germline, CDR1 LGHNT and CDR2 FRNRAP. The chain's CDR3 is CASGLQSSYEQYF. Here the CDR3 DNA reads TGTGCTAGTGGTCTACAGAGCTCCTACGAGCAGTACTTC. The variable domain in full, with the rest retrieved from reference TRBV12-5 and TRBJ2-7, is DARVTQTPRHKVTEMGQEVTMRCQPILGHNTVFWYRQTMMQGLELLAYFRNRAPLDDSGMPKDRFSAEMPDATLATLKIQPSEPRDSAVYFCASGLQSSYEQYFGPGTRLTVT.